Reported below is one TCR beta chain. This clonotype was recorded many times. The antigen this receptor binds is unknown. No qualities accompany the bases; no much larger clone lies one base away. Blood RNA was extracted from unsorted whole blood with TRIzol reagent; germline DNA came from the DNeasy Blood & Tissue kit. Patients had chronic HBV infection and were treatment-naive at sampling. Before surgery, roughly 4 milliliters of peripheral blood were collected into K2EDTA tubes. These data are taken from a study of tumor-infiltrating lymphocytes in primary liver carcinoma (dated by TCRdb to about 2017). Broadly, across the study: Surgical resection was performed in China between November 2015 and early 2016 on four to six patients with histopathologically diagnosed primary liver carcinoma. Samples yielded roughly 3.65 to 7.5 million productive TCRbeta reads; read depth did not differ significantly between tissue types. A total of roughly 35 specimens from 5 patients went through TCRbeta repertoire sequencing, namely 25 tumor regions, 5 adjacent noncancerous liver tissues and 5 peripheral blood samples. The study combined TCRbeta repertoire sequencing, expression microarrays and whole-exome sequencing across five regions of each liver tumor, with adjacent normal tissue and blood. The tumors of the five patients were staged as T1-T3 N0M0, with maximum diameters ranging from roughly 4 to 10 cm. The five patients, three men and two women aged 30 to 69 years, had hepatocellular carcinoma (four) or combined HCC and intrahepatic cholangiocarcinoma (one). Reproducibility between technical replicate repertoires was high, with correlation coefficients above 0.98 and mean shared-clone rates about 0.9.

From the cysteine through the phenylalanine, the CDR3 covers 16 amino acids. Just the 48-base CDR3 DNA is kept, in frame starting at base 1. Germline trimming: 3 bases from V, 4 bases from J; junction bases outside gene matches: 8. The germline V gene encodes CDR1 LGHNA and CDR2 YSLEER. Starting from about 550 ng total RNA, TCRbeta-specific cDNA was produced by reverse transcription with a constant-region primer and ProtoScript II reverse transcriptase. TCRbeta libraries were built with three nested multiplex PCR rounds, a slightly modified ARM-PCR procedure. Each of the first two PCR rounds ran for roughly 9 cycles and used multiplex TRBV1-TRBV30 forward primers together with a Cbeta reverse primer. A final 25-cycle PCR with Deep VentR polymerase added sample barcodes and Illumina adapters. Amplicons of 200-500 bp were gel-purified with a QIAquick gel extraction kit before sequencing. The TCRbeta amplicons were sequenced with 250-bp paired-end reads on an Illumina HiSeq 2500. Under the source paper's analysis protocol: Reads were quality-trimmed with Trimmomatic v0.33, and paired reads were merged with FLASH v1.2.11 to recover full CDR3 sequences. V, D and J germline segments were assigned to the rearranged TCRbeta sequences using MiGEC v1.2.1b. Clonotype statistics and Shannon-Wiener diversity indices were computed with VDJtools v1.0.0. To reduce sampling bias, subsequent analyses other than the diversity analysis used only the 250 most abundant clonotypes in each sample. The public reads were run again by TCRdb, first through fastp at Q25 and then through MiXCR, and only productive beta chains were kept. Records with the same CDR3 protein are collapsed into one entry carrying the most frequent genes and DNA. The V and J calls and clone size are TCRdb's, not the authors'. Within this sample are 250,000 to 400,000 distinct CDR3 sequences, with over 55% of them counted one time only. The ten largest clones take up about 9.4% of the sample.

Overall study outcomes, separate from this receptor: Because only the TCR beta chain was sequenced and unpaired alpha chains were not captured, true repertoire diversity is likely underestimated. The top 250 clones accounted for a significantly greater share of the repertoire in tumors than in blood (p = 0.039). The study included only four or five patients, and the authors note findings should be validated in a larger study. Bulk unsorted samples precluded comparing CD4+ and CD8+ T cell repertoires. Repertoire overlap was higher between tumor regions (mean roughly 36%) than tumor-adjacent (approximately 17%) or tumor-blood (approximately 14%) pairs, consistent with antigen-driven expansion.

Specimen: peripheral blood. Here the chain combines TRBV4-3 and TRBJ2-1; 8 of the junction bases match TRBD2. This TCR came from a man aged 40-49 years with primary liver carcinoma and hepatitis B virus infection. CDR3 region: CASSQVSGRRYNEQFF. The DNA sequence is given as TGCGCCAGCAGCCAGGTCAGCGGGAGACGATACAATGAGCAGTTCTTC.